The sequence of this TCR beta chain was determined in a study of T cell responses to AZD1222 COVID-19 vaccine. Study results and caveats: Without day 14 samples, only post-peak T cell repertoires were studied. White British ancestry dominated among donors, who included more females, and clonal diversity was possibly underestimated.

In this sample, this clone turned up once. What it recognizes is unknown. Clones were sequenced by immunoSEQ multiplex PCR, and TCRdb holds only the in-frame ones, with some missing. Here the sample spans 180,000 or so clones, approximately 93% being singletons. The CDR3 is made up of 17 amino acids. CDR1 is MGHRA and CDR2 is YSYEKL in the germline V gene. V dropped 4 bases and J dropped 6; count of bases not matched to a gene: 15. The receptor was isolated from an adult who received the AZD1222 COVID-19 vaccine. The rearrangement joins TRBV4-1 to TRBJ2-1, with 7 bases fitting TRBD1. Sequenced here: peripheral blood, sampled 28 days after the second AZD1222 dose. In DNA, the CDR3 is TGCGCCAGCAGCCCGACCGGACAGGATCGGTTGTTCAATGAGCAGTTCTTC. This translates into CASSPTGQDRLFNEQFF.